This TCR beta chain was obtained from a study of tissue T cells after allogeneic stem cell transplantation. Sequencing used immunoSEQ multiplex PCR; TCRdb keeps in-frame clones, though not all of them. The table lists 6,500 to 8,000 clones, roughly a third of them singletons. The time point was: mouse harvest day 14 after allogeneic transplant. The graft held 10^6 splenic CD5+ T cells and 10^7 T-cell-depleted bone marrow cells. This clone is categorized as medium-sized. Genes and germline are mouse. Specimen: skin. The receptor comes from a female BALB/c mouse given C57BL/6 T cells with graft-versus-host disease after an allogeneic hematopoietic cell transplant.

CDR3 DNA, as far as it was read: TGTGCCAGCAGTCTGTCCGGGACATACAACCAGGCTCCGCTT. Translation gives CASSLSGTYNQAPL. The CDR3 reads in full as CASSLSGTYNQAPLF. The chain is built from TRBV26 and TRBJ1-5, with D possibly being TRBD1 (6 bases). The read finishes 1 residue shy of the CDR3 end, and the germline J gene is used to complete it. V was cut by 0 bases and J by 2 bases, with 8 bases left in between. CDR1 and CDR2 from the germline V gene are KGHPV and FQNQEV (reference sequence). There are 15 residues in the CDR3. Combining the CDR3 with reference TRBV26 and TRBJ1-5 gives the whole variable domain NSKVIQTPRYLVKGQGQKAKMRCIPEKGHPVVFWYQQNKNNEFKFLINFQNQEVLQQIDMTEKRFSAECPSNSPCSLEIQSSEAGDSALYLCASSLSGTYNQAPLFGEGTRLSVL.